This T cell receptor (beta chain) was observed in a study of blood T cell repertoires in COVID-19. Trimming removed 8 bases at V and 0 bases at J, with 11 bases between. CDR3 size: 14 residues. Germline lookup yields CDR1 LNHDA and CDR2 SQIVND (reference sequence). Profiling relied on immunoSEQ multiplex PCR, and the TCRdb table lists in-frame clones only, not all of them. The repertoire includes 100,000 or so clones, 65% to 90% of them detected once, and roughly 4% sits in the top ten. The sequenced material came from peripheral blood. The gene calls are TRBV19 and TRBJ1-5; no clear D. This receptor was obtained from a man aged 55 to 70 with acute or convalescent COVID-19. The CDR3 is CASSSANSNQPQHF. In nucleotides, the CDR3 is TGTGCCAGTTCTTCAGCGAATAGCAATCAGCCCCAGCATTTT. Full variable domain (remainder filled in from reference TRBV19 and TRBJ1-5): DGGITQSPKYLFRKEGQNVTLSCEQNLNHDAMYWYRQDPGQGLRLIYYSQIVNDFQKGDIAEGYSVSREKKESFPLTVTSAQKNPTAFYLCASSSANSNQPQHFGDGTRLSIL.